This TCR beta chain was captured by sequencing in a study of blood T cell repertoires in COVID-19. About the research overall: COVID-19 samples collected from the United States, Italy and Spain covered acute and convalescent phases. From T cells, B-cell-depleted T cells, or PBMCs came the material, which was cDNA or gDNA.

In the original analysis: The assay estimated nucleated cells by amplifying reference gene primers. TCRdb's table, derived via immunoSEQ multiplex PCR, lists solely in-frame clones and lacks some. That table furnishes V, J and clone size, whereas the DNA furnished D and trimming. The table has about 230,000 clones, 65% to 90% seen once. In germline, CDR1 is GTSNPN, CDR2 SVGIG (reference sequence). V lost 0 bases, J lost 0 bases, and 6 bases stayed unmatched. This CDR3 spans 19 amino acids. Enrollment of patients from Seattle took place during active infection, with longitudinal follow-up. The TCR was taken from a man over 45 with COVID-19, enrolled during active disease. The chain links TRBV30 to TRBJ2-3, with 16 positions matching TRBD2. Sequenced input: peripheral blood. This CDR3 is CAWSVGLAGGPTSTDTQYF. The DNA for the CDR3 is TGTGCCTGGAGTGTGGGACTAGCGGGAGGGCCAACCAGCACAGATACGCAGTATTTT.